The T cell receptor (beta chain) under discussion was sequenced for a study of follicular helper T cells after annual influenza vaccination. V lost 7 bases and J 6 bases, leaving 15 bases between the germline ends. This CDR3 region has 14 residues. In germline, CDR1 is MNHEY, CDR2 SVGAGI. TCRdb's table, derived via immunoSEQ multiplex PCR, lists solely in-frame clones and lacks some. This table holds more than 7,500 clones, approximately 90% found once. Note on this clone: What it binds is unknown.

Findings and limits, study-wide: ICOS+CD38+ cTfh clonality tracked population frequency, and its change tracked circulating plasmablast change.

The time point denotes: 2015-2016 season, pre-vaccination. Sample: CXCR5+ CD38- circulating T follicular helper cells from blood, taken on the day of influenza vaccination. Sample subset: circulating Tfh, non-naive CD4+CXCR5+PD-1+ (ICOS+CD38+ or ICOS-CD38-). This clonotype was sampled from an adult who received the influenza vaccine. The chain is built from TRBV6-5 and TRBJ2-2, with D perhaps TRBD2 (6 bases). CDR3 sequence: CASKRAPQSGELFF. As DNA, the CDR3 is TGTGCCAGCAAGCGGGCCCCACAGTCCGGGGAGCTGTTTTTT.